The 27 T cell receptor beta chains below all came from one sample that was sequenced in a study of blood T cells in healthy people across ages (dated by TCRdb to the mid-2010s). The receptor library was made with 5' RACE. Sequencing used an Illumina HiSeq 2500. A second PCR of roughly 7 to 12 cycles was performed with a sample-barcoded 5' primer and a J-beta primer mix. The public sequencing data were trimmed at Q25 with fastp and processed into clonotypes with MiXCR by TCRdb, which kept only in-frame beta chains. Identical CDR3 protein sequences are pooled into one entry, listed with their most common genes and DNA. This sample comprises about 1.8 million distinct CDR3 sequences, about 50% of them detected only once. The ten largest clones represent around 2.1% of the sample. Source material: blood. The receptors were sampled from a woman aged 40 to 50 in good health.

This clonotype showed up just a few times. The chain is built from TRBV5-1 and TRBJ2-3, with D perhaps assigned TRBD1 or TRBD2 (6 bases each). Germline-derived CDR1 and CDR2 are SGHRS and YFSETQ. V dropped 2 bases and J dropped 3 bases, with 13 bases sitting between them. CDR3 length: 15 residues. CDR3 nucleotide sequence: TGCGCCAGCAGCTTCTTCCGGGGGCTGACAGATACGCAGTATTTT. Amino acids: CASSFFRGLTDTQYF.

This clonotype was detected once. The CDR3 nucleotides read TGCGCCAGCAGCCAGGGACAGGGGCAAACTGAAGCTTTCTTT. Encoded protein: CASSQGQGQTEAFF. This chain connects TRBV5-1 to TRBJ1-1; TRBD1 matches 10 bases. Unmatched junction bases numbered 5, after V lost 4 bases and J lost 5 bases. The germline gives CDR1 SGHRS, CDR2 YFSETQ. The CDR3 consists of 14 residues. Filled out from reference TRBV5-1 and TRBJ1-1, the complete variable domain reads KAGVTQTPRYLIKTRGQQVTLSCSPISGHRSVSWYQQTPGQGLQFLFEYFSETQRNKGNFPGRFSGRQFSNSRSEMNVSTLELGDSALYLCASSQGQGQTEAFFGQGTRLTVV.

The rearrangement uses TRBV5-1 and TRBJ2-1; TRBD2 matches 7 bases. The CDR3 has 15 amino acids. Germline CDR1 SGHRS, CDR2 YFSETQ. Trimming cost V 3 bases and J 6 bases; bases outside gene matches: 9. Here the CDR3 DNA reads TGCGCCAGCAGCTCGGGACGAGCGGGGTTCAATGAGCAGTTCTTC. Protein: CASSSGRAGFNEQFF.

CDR3 residues: CASSLWTGENEQFF. The CDR3 DNA sequence: TGTGCCAGCAGCCTCTGGACAGGGGAAAATGAGCAGTTCTTC. The V gene is TRBV7-6, the J gene TRBJ2-1, with TRBD1 matching over 9 bases. The CDR3 totals 14 residues. CDR1 and CDR2 from the germline V gene are SGHVS and FNYEAQ. Germline trimming cut 5 bases from V and 7 bases from J; bases unmatched to any gene: 6.

Only one count was recorded for this clonotype. The chain employs TRBV4-1 and TRBJ2-6; TRBD1 or TRBD2 may be the D gene (5 bases each). V shed 6 bases and J shed 0 bases, with 21 bases lying between them. The CDR3 has 19 amino acids. Germline assignment: CDR1 MGHRA and CDR2 YSYEKL. CDR3 region: CASSPNPGTANSGANVLTF. CDR3 nucleotides: TGCGCCAGCAGTCCTAATCCCGGGACGGCCAACTCTGGGGCCAACGTCCTGACTTTC.

The chain recombines TRBV10-2 with TRBJ1-2, with TRBD1 as a possible D gene (5 bases). This CDR3 is 14 amino acids long. Germline CDR1 is WSHSY and CDR2 is SAAADI. V lost 4 bases to trimming and J lost 4 bases, with 13 bases between them. CDR3: CASSGGTESYGYTF. The CDR3 DNA is TGCGCCAGCAGTGGGGGGACTGAATCCTATGGCTACACCTTC.

The chain uses TRBV7-2 and TRBJ2-7; 8 positions match TRBD2. With 3 bases clipped from V and 6 bases from J, the junction kept 7 bases outside the gene matches. The CDR3 totals 14 residues. From germline, CDR1 is SGHTA and CDR2 FQGNSA. As DNA, the CDR3 is TGTGCCAGCAGCTTCCCCGGGGGGGCAAGCGAGCAGTACTTC. Protein sequence: CASSFPGGASEQYF.

This clonotype was picked up a small number of times. The chain combines TRBV4-3 with TRBJ2-1, with D unclear. The ends were cut back, 4 bases at V and 9 bases at J, with 10 bases in the middle. In germline, CDR1 is LGHNA, CDR2 YSLEER. This CDR3 spans 12 amino acids. In DNA form, the CDR3 reads TGCGCCAGCAGCCCCTCTAGTACTGAGCAGTTCTTC. It yields the protein CASSPSSTEQFF.

As for this clonotype: The CDR3 end shows no conserved phenylalanine or tryptophan, and so a read error is likely. This rearrangement joins TRBV20-1 to TRBJ2-5, with 9 bases lining up with TRBD1. Germline V gene sequence: CDR1 DFQATT, CDR2 SNEGSKA (reference sequence). This CDR3 has 16 residues. Unmatched junction bases numbered 15, after V lost 6 bases and J lost 4 bases. The CDR3 region has the DNA TGCAGTGCCACCAACAGGGGGCCCTGGTCAGGAGAGACCCAGTACTCC. Amino acid sequence: CSATNRGPWSGETQYS.

This clonotype showed up just a few times. The chain has TRBV28 and TRBJ2-5; D is ambiguous. Trimming pared 7 bases from V and 1 base from J, leaving 13 bases between. The CDR3 runs 14 residues. In germline, CDR1 is MDHEN, CDR2 SYDVKM. The CDR3 region is CASTHDTLQETQYF. The CDR3 DNA is TGTGCCAGCACACACGACACGCTCCAAGAGACCCAGTACTTC.

The rearrangement uses TRBV28 and TRBJ2-7; no firm D call. The CDR3 consists of 12 residues. CDR1 and CDR2 (germline): MDHEN, SYDVKM. The V gene lost 8 bases and the J gene lost 6 bases, with 14 bases spanning the gap. The CDR3 DNA follows: TGTGCCAGCCGGTGGGTCGGCTCCGAGCAGTACTTC. Translated: CASRWVGSEQYF.

J is TRBJ2-7 and V is TRBV20-1, with 14 bases fitting TRBD2. The CDR3 length is 18 residues. With V trimmed by 0 bases and J by 0 bases, 7 bases remained unmatched. Germline CDR1 and CDR2: DFQATT and SNEGSKA (reference sequence). The CDR3 DNA follows: TGCAGTGCTAGAGAGGGACTAGCGGGGGCCTACGACTCCTACGAGCAGTACTTC. This gives the protein CSAREGLAGAYDSYEQYF.

The chain links TRBV4-2 to TRBJ2-5; 10 nucleotides align to TRBD2. The germline gives CDR1 LGHNA, CDR2 YNFKEQ. The length of the CDR3 is 18 residues. V lost 1 base and J lost 5; bases outside the gene matches: 13. CDR3 DNA sequence: TGTGCCAGCAGCCAAGGTCCTCGACTAGCGGGCCGGGGGGAGACCCAGTACTTC. Translated, it gives CASSQGPRLAGRGETQYF.

The V and J genes are TRBV28 and TRBJ2-5; TRBD1 matches at 8 bases. The CDR3 is made up of 14 amino acids. Germline V gene data show CDR1 as MDHEN and CDR2 as SYDVKM. V gave up 6 bases and J gave up 11 bases; unmatched junction bases: 14. The DNA of the CDR3 is TGTGCCAGCAGACCGACAGGGACGACAGGGGAGCAGTACTTC. Translating gives CASRPTGTTGEQYF.

V and J are TRBV4-2 and TRBJ1-3; D is uncertain. Trimming removed 2 bases from V and 2 bases from J, with 4 bases in between. Looked up from germline, CDR1 is LGHNA and CDR2 is YNFKEQ. There are 13 residues in the CDR3. CDR3 sequence: CASSQQPGNTIYF. The DNA for the CDR3 is TGTGCCAGCAGCCAACAGCCTGGAAACACCATATATTTT.

This chain links TRBV3-1 with TRBJ2-5; D ambiguous. Trimming pared 3 bases from V and 11 bases from J, leaving 19 bases between. The germline V gene has CDR1 LGHDT and CDR2 YNNKEL (reference sequence). The CDR3 sequence is 14 residues long. The DNA for the CDR3 is TGTGCCAGCAGCCAGGTGCAGGAGAACAATGAGCAGTACTTC. It encodes CASSQVQENNEQYF.

The rearrangement links TRBV7-9 to TRBJ1-2, with TRBD1 matching 7 bases. The length of the CDR3 is 18 residues. V shed 5 bases, J shed 0 bases, and the junction held 15 bases outside the gene matches. CDR1 and CDR2 from the germline V gene are SEHNR and FQNEAQ (reference sequence). This CDR3 reads CASSPRDGTALANYGYTF. DNA for the CDR3: TGTGCCAGCAGCCCCAGAGACGGGACAGCGCTAGCTAACTATGGCTACACCTTC.

CDR3 residues: CASSQDGGGHTQYF. CDR3 DNA: TGTGCCAGCAGCCAAGATGGGGGGGGGCATACGCAGTATTTT. The chain carries TRBV4-2 and TRBJ2-3; perhaps TRBD2 as D (7 bases). This CDR3 contains 14 residues. Between the trimmed V and J ends, which lost 0 bases and 7 bases, there was a span of 11 bases. Germline V gives CDR1 LGHNA, CDR2 YNFKEQ.

The genes are TRBV2 and TRBJ2-3, with D uncertain. The CDR3 contains 15 residues. V dropped 2 bases and J dropped 2 bases, with 11 bases sitting between them. Germline lookup yields CDR1 SNHLY and CDR2 FYNNEI. CDR3 sequence: CASSEIGGYTDTQYF. Written as DNA, the CDR3 is TGTGCCAGCAGTGAAATTGGCGGATACACAGATACGCAGTATTTT.

This clonotype was seen more than once but under ten times. The chain recombines TRBV12-3 or TRBV12-4 with TRBJ1-6; a weak D match, TRBD1 (5 bases). The CDR3 is 14 amino acids. Between the trimmed V and J ends, which lost 5 bases and 9 bases, there was a span of 14 bases. This CDR3 reads CASSPRGFSSPLHF. CDR3 nucleotide sequence: TGTGCCAGCAGTCCGCGGGGGTTTAGTTCACCCCTCCACTTT.

This chain uses TRBV4-2 with TRBJ2-3; 13 nucleotides line up with TRBD2. Germline CDR1 is LGHNA and CDR2 is YNFKEQ. V dropped 0 bases and J dropped 7; count of bases not matched to a gene: 13. The CDR3 is 19 amino acids. The CDR3 spells CASSQDQFGLAGVSNTQYF. In nucleotides, the CDR3 is TGTGCCAGCAGCCAAGATCAGTTCGGACTAGCGGGGGTATCAAATACGCAGTATTTT.

The gene calls are TRBV11-2 and TRBJ2-5, with a possible D match to TRBD1 (6 bases). V was pared by 3 bases and J by 11 bases, with 22 bases between. Germline assignment: CDR1 SGHAT and CDR2 FQNNGV. This CDR3 spans 15 amino acids. CDR3 nucleotides: TGTGCCAGCAGCTTCAGGGGCCTAAAGTACAATAAGCAGTACTTC. The encoded protein is CASSFRGLKYNKQYF.

The chain uses TRBV9 and TRBJ2-3; 7 positions agree with TRBD2. The CDR3 extends over 16 amino acids. The V gene end was trimmed by 0 bases and the J gene end by 0 bases; junction bases not matched to a gene: 4. Germline V gene data show CDR1 as SGDLS and CDR2 as YYNGEE. CDR3 sequence (DNA): TGTGCCAGCAGCGTAGTCGCTAGCGGTAGCACAGATACGCAGTATTTT. Protein product: CASSVVASGSTDTQYF.

The J gene is TRBJ1-5, the V gene TRBV7-9; D not certain. Looked up from germline, CDR1 is SEHNR and CDR2 is FQNEAQ (reference sequence). The CDR3 totals 10 residues. V dropped 10 bases and J dropped 6 bases, with 7 bases sitting between them. The CDR3 DNA follows: TGTGCCACCGGGCCTCAGCCCCAGCATTTT. It yields the protein CATGPQPQHF.

This clonotype was found a few times. CDR3: CASSLAVGGYQETQYF. DNA for the CDR3: TGTGCCAGCAGCTTAGCAGTCGGCGGATACCAAGAGACCCAGTACTTC. V and J are TRBV7-8 and TRBJ2-5, with D uncertain. Germline V lookup: CDR1 SGHVS, CDR2 FQNEAQ. The CDR3 covers 16 residues. V lost 0 bases to trimming and J lost 0 bases, with 11 bases between them.

Only a few counts were recorded for this clonotype. The CDR3 region is CSACIASGGVQETQYF. As DNA, the CDR3 is TGCAGCGCTTGCATAGCTAGCGGGGGGGTTCAAGAGACCCAGTACTTC. V gene TRBV29-1 combines with J gene TRBJ2-5, with 12 positions matching TRBD2. Trimming at V came to 7 bases and at J to 2 bases, leaving 11 bases not matched to a gene. The CDR3 extends over 16 amino acids. In germline, CDR1 is SQVTM, CDR2 ANQGSEA. The full variable domain, completed using reference TRBV29-1 and TRBJ2-5, is SAVISQKPSRDICQRGTSLTIQCQVDSQVTMMFWYRQQPGQSLTLIATANQGSEATYESGFVIDKFPISRPNLTFSTLTVSNMSPEDSSIYLCSACIASGGVQETQYFGPGTRLLVL.

The chain carries TRBV28 and TRBJ2-3; D gene ambiguous. The V and J ends lost 4 bases and 2 bases respectively, with 16 bases between them. Per germline, CDR1 MDHEN and CDR2 SYDVKM. The CDR3 runs 16 residues. CDR3 loop: CASSSRLDRPTDTQYF. As DNA, the CDR3 is TGTGCCAGCAGTTCGCGGCTCGACCGGCCCACAGATACGCAGTATTTT. The variable domain in full, with the rest retrieved from reference TRBV28 and TRBJ2-3, is DVKVTQSSRYLVKRTGEKVFLECVQDMDHENMFWYRQDPGLGLRLIYFSYDVKMKEKGDIPEGYSVSREKKERFSLILESASTNQTSMYLCASSSRLDRPTDTQYFGPGTRLTVL.